A selection of T cell receptor beta chains follows, all from one sample in a study of regulatory T cells in long-lasting Graves disease. TCRdb re-analysed the multiplex PCR reads in MiXCR, keeping a single row per CDR3 protein. The data contain about 470,000 distinct CDR3 sequences, just under 15% of them seen just once; the ten biggest clones take up approximately 15%. These data were also filed under a second study, of T cells in Graves' hyperthyroidism and ophthalmopathy.

The input for sequencing was peripheral blood mononuclear cells (PBMCs), taken at new diagnosis, from a patient treated with antithyroid drugs. Receptors were obtained from a woman in her twenties or thirties with Graves disease. Each CDR3 is given with its conserved first and last residue. A D gene is named only where the DNA matches it firmly. Clone size is stated in some rows and not others, as once, few, many or a class when expanded.

CASSPPNQGSTEAFF,TGTGCCAGCTCACCACCGAACCAGGGGAGCACTGAAGCTTTCTTT,TRBV18,.,many,TRBJ1-1
CATSVSGQGRTIQYF,TGTGCCACCAGTGTCTCGGGACAGGGGAGGACCATTCAGTACTTC,TRBV24-1,TRBD1,many,TRBJ2-4
CASSGTGIQETQYF,TGTGCCAGCTCGGGGACAGGCATTCAAGAGACCCAGTACTTC,TRBV12-3/TRBV12-4,TRBD1,few,TRBJ2-5
CASSHHGTSGSTDTQYF,TGCGCCAGCAGTCACCACGGGACTAGCGGGAGCACAGATACGCAGTATTTT,TRBV4-1,TRBD2,few,TRBJ2-3
CASSSSGRQYF,TGTGCCAGCAGTTCAAGCGGCCGCCAGTACTTC,TRBV6-5,.,.,TRBJ2-7
CASRLGGFPYGYTF,TGTGCCAGCCGGCTCGGGGGTTTCCCCTATGGCTACACCTTC,TRBV12-3/TRBV12-4,.,many,TRBJ1-2
CASRRAGGSNNEQFF,TGTGCCAGCAGACGAGCGGGAGGGTCTAACAATGAGCAGTTCTTC,TRBV28,TRBD2,few,TRBJ2-1
CASSLGQGAGANVLTF,TGCGCCAGCAGCTTGGGACAGGGGGCTGGGGCCAACGTCCTGACTTTC,TRBV5-1,TRBD1,few,TRBJ2-6
CASSGPRGEQFF,TGTGCCAGCAGCGGACCCCGGGGCGAACAGTTCTTC,TRBV5-6,.,many,TRBJ2-1
CASSLFESSTEAFF,TGTGCCAGCTCACTTTTCGAGAGTTCCACTGAAGCTTTCTTT,TRBV18,.,many,TRBJ1-1
CASGAEPNTGELFF,TGTGCCAGCGGGGCGGAGCCGAACACCGGGGAGCTGTTTTTT,TRBV9,.,.,TRBJ2-2
CATSDPDVEYTGELFF,TGTGCCACCAGTGACCCAGACGTAGAATACACCGGGGAGCTGTTTTTT,TRBV24-1,.,.,TRBJ2-2
CASSFAQSSSYEQYF,TGTGCCAGCAGTTTCGCGCAATCGAGCTCCTACGAGCAGTACTTC,TRBV27,.,.,TRBJ2-7
CASSKGTARSGANVLTF,TGTGCCAGTAGTAAAGGGACCGCCCGCTCTGGGGCCAACGTCCTGACTTTC,TRBV19,.,.,TRBJ2-6
CSVAWEGNQPQHF,TGCAGCGTTGCCTGGGAGGGCAATCAGCCCCAGCATTTT,TRBV29-1,.,many,TRBJ1-5
CASTLVRASGLSSYNEQFF,TGTGCCAGCACGTTGGTCAGGGCCAGCGGGTTGAGCTCCTACAATGAGCAGTTCTTC,TRBV11-3,.,many,TRBJ2-1
CASSRPGGGALSGRAPYNEQFF,TGTGCCAGCAGTCGGCCGGGGGGGGGGGCGCTTAGCGGGAGGGCCCCATACAATGAGCAGTTCTTC,TRBV12-3/TRBV12-4,TRBD2,many,TRBJ2-1
CSVCFDSQETQYF,TGCAGCGTTTGCTTTGACAGTCAAGAGACCCAGTACTTC,TRBV29-1,.,many,TRBJ2-5
CASSKSGPHYEQYF,TGTGCCAGTAGTAAGTCCGGGCCCCACTACGAGCAGTACTTC,TRBV19,.,.,TRBJ2-7
CASSPVMTEAFF,TGTGCCAGCAGCCCGGTGATGACTGAAGCTTTCTTT,TRBV11-3,.,many,TRBJ1-1
CSARPLHNEQFF,TGCAGTGCTAGACCCCTTCACAATGAGCAGTTCTTC,TRBV20-1,.,.,TRBJ2-1
CATSGIGYTF,TGTGCCACCTCCGGGATCGGCTACACCTTC,TRBV28,.,many,TRBJ1-2
CASSVGGQGAGEQYF,TGTGCCAGCAGCGTAGGTGGACAGGGGGCGGGTGAGCAGTACTTC,TRBV9,TRBD1,.,TRBJ2-7
CATSQRGRTEAFF,TGTGCCACCAGCCAGAGGGGCAGAACTGAAGCTTTCTTT,TRBV24-1,.,many,TRBJ1-1
CASSLSMEISGSPLHF,TGTGCCAGCAGTTTATCCATGGAGATATCAGGTTCACCCCTCCACTTT,TRBV27,.,.,TRBJ1-6
CAWGQPTNEKLFF,TGTGCCTGGGGACAGCCAACTAATGAAAAACTGTTTTTT,TRBV30,.,many,TRBJ1-4
CASSLTGGGTDTQYF,TGTGCCAGCAGCTTAACGGGAGGTGGGACAGATACGCAGTATTTT,TRBV7-3,.,many,TRBJ2-3
CASSFRDHLGYTF,TGTGCCAGCAGCTTCCGGGACCACTTGGGCTACACCTTC,TRBV11-3,.,few,TRBJ1-2
CASSVRDSPNYGYTF,TGTGCCAGCAGTGTCCGGGACAGTCCTAACTATGGCTACACCTTC,TRBV6-2/TRBV6-3,TRBD1,few,TRBJ1-2
CSVEWSTDTQYF,TGCAGCGTTGAATGGAGCACAGATACGCAGTATTTT,TRBV29-1,.,many,TRBJ2-3
CASSRDRGVSEQYF,TGTGCCAGCAGTCGGGACAGGGGAGTAAGCGAGCAGTACTTC,TRBV6-1,TRBD1,many,TRBJ2-7
CASSLASGGSPGRQFF,TGTGCCAGCAGCTTAGCTAGCGGGGGAAGCCCAGGGAGGCAGTTCTTC,TRBV7-8,TRBD2,many,TRBJ2-1
CASSGSTDTQYF,TGTGCCAGCTCGGGGAGCACAGATACGCAGTATTTT,TRBV27,.,many,TRBJ2-3